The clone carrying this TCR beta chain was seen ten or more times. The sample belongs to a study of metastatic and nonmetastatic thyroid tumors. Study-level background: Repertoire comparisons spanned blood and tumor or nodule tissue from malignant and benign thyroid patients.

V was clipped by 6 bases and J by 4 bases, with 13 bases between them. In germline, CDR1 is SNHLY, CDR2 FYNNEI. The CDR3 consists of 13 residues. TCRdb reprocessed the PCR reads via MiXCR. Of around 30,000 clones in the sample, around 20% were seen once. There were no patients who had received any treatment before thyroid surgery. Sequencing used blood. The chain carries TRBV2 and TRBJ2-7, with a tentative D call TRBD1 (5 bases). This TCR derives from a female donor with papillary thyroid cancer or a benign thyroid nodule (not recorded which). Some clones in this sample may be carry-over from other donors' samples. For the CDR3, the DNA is TGTGCCAGCAGAAAAGACAGCTCGTACGAGCAGTACTTC. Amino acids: CASRKDSSYEQYF.